Sequencing of this T cell receptor (beta chain) was carried out in a study of cytomegalovirus exposure and HLA in healthy donors. Regarding the study as a whole: Diagnosis of cytomegalovirus status made by the classifier reportedly showed high specificity and sensitivity.

Details on this clone: Antigen: not known.

The PCR contained 60 Vbeta and 13 Jbeta primers. Repertoires were generated with immunoSEQ multiplex PCR, while TCRdb's copy carries only in-frame clones and drops some. Of over 120,000 clones in the sample, roughly 80% were seen once. V was pared by 6 bases and J by 8 bases, with 9 bases of the junction left unmatched. The CDR3 is 14 residues long. Germline loops: CDR1 MGHDK, CDR2 SYGVNS. Source material: PBMCs. The chain joins TRBV25-1 to TRBJ1-2; 10 positions agree with TRBD1. The receptor was derived from a female donor in good health and CMV-seronegative. CDR3 nucleotides: TGTGCCAGCAGGCCACCGGGACAGGGGCACGGCTACACCTTC. Encoded protein: CASRPPGQGHGYTF.